This T cell receptor beta chain was sequenced for a study of blood T cells in healthy people across ages. In the study overall: Per two T cells, template switching captured roughly one barcoded beta molecule. Study results and caveats: Roughly linear age-related decline in beta diversity appeared, significant by age about 40.

For the second PCR, which ran for roughly 7 to 11 cycles, a sample-barcoded 5' primer and a J-beta primer mix were used. All samples gave at least 2.5 million CDR3-containing paired-end reads. TCRdb analysed the 5' RACE reads with MiXCR anew, one entry per CDR3 protein. The table has more than 1,400,000 distinct CDR3 sequences, roughly 40% seen once. The count of this clonotype is one. Its antigen remains unknown. A read error may produce the germline difference seen at one junction end. CDR3 length: 14 residues. CDR1 MNHEY and CDR2 SMNVEV come from the germline V gene (reference sequence). Each sample used at least 7 million PBMCs.

The origin of this receptor is a woman aged 18-29 years in good health. Sequenced material: blood. V and J are TRBV27 and TRBJ1-6; D gene unclear. CDR3 nucleotide sequence: TGTGCCAGCAGAACCGACGGATATAATTCACCCCCCCACTTT. Translating it yields CASRTDGYNSPPHF.